This paragraph reports one TCR beta chain. The data were obtained in a study of blood T cell repertoires in COVID-19. Germline V CDR1 and CDR2: SGDLS, YYNGEE. The CDR3 consists of 16 residues. V lost 4 bases to trimming and J lost 5 bases; unmatched junction nucleotides: 10. Libraries were prepared by immunoSEQ multiplex PCR; TCRdb keeps only in-frame clonotypes and omits some of them. The sample yields some 290,000 clones, roughly 86% seen once. J is TRBJ2-5 and V is TRBV9; TRBD2 aligns across 11 bases. Sequenced material: peripheral blood. The TCR was taken from a woman in her 30s with COVID-19, enrolled during active disease. For the CDR3, the DNA is TGTGCCAGCAGCCCGGGGCTAGCGGGGGGAAGGGAGACCCAGTACTTC. This codes for CASSPGLAGGRETQYF.